The source of this TCR beta chain is a study of shared T cell receptors in the human thymus. V shed 9 bases and J shed 3 bases, with 18 bases lying between them. The CDR3 sequence is 15 residues long. CDR1 and CDR2 from the germline V gene are MNHNS and SASEGT. This clone was counted a few times. Method: immunoSEQ multiplex PCR; TCRdb's copy keeps in-frame clones and lacks some. The data contain 550,000 to 800,000 clones, roughly 85% of them singletons. These same records also appear under a second study, on human thymus T cells. As that study records: Corrective surgery for congenital heart defects was being performed on the healthy Finnish infants who served as donors. In corrective heart surgery, resections were taken, and these provided the thymus tissue. V and J genes seemed to be used with bias in thymic and blood repertoires. As related research reported, thymic repertoires overlapped highly among unrelated individuals.

The clonotype comes from a girl under three years old with a congenital heart defect. The genes are TRBV6-1 and TRBJ1-5, with D perhaps TRBD1 (6 bases). Sequenced input: thymocytes. CDR3 DNA: TGTGCCAGTATTAACACCACAGGGTTCAATCAGCCCCAGCATTTT. This codes for CASINTTGFNQPQHF.